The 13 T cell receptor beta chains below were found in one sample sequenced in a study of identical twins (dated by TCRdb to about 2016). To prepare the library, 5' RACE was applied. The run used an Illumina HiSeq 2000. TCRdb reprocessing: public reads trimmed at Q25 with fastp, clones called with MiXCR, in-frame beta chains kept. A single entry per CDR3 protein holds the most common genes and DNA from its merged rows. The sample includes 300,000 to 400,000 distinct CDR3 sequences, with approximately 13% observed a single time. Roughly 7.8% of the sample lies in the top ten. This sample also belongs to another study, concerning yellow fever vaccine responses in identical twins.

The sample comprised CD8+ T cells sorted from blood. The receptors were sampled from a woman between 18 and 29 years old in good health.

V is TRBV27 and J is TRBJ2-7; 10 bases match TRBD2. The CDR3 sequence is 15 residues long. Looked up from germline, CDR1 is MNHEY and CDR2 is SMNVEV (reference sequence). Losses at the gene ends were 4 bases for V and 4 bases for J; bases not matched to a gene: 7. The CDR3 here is CASSSTIAGGYEQYF. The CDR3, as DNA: TGTGCCAGCAGTTCTACAATAGCGGGAGGATACGAGCAGTACTTC.

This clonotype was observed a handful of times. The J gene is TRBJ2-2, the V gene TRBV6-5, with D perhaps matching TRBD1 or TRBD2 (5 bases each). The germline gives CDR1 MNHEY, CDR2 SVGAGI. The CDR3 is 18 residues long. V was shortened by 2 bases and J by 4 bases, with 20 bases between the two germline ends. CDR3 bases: TGTGCCAGCAGTTACGAGACCATTGGGACGGGGCCCACCGGGGAGCTGTTTTTT. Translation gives CASSYETIGTGPTGELFF.

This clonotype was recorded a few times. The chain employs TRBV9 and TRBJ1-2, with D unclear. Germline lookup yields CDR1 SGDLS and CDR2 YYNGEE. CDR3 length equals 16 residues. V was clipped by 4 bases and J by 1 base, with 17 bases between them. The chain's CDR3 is CASSPPFWEDNYGYTF. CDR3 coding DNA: TGTGCCAGCAGCCCACCCTTCTGGGAGGATAACTATGGCTACACCTTC.

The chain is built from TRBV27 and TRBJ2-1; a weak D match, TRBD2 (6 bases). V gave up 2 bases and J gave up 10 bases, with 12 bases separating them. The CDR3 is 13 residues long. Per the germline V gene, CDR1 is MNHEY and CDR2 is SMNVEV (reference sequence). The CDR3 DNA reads TGTGCCAGCAGTTTAGGTCGGGAGATCGAGCAGTTCTTC. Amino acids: CASSLGREIEQFF.

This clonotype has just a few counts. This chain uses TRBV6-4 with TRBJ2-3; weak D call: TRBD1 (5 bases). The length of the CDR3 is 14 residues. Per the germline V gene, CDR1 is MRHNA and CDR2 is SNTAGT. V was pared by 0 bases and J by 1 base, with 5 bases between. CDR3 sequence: CASSDSTGTDTQYF. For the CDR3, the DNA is TGTGCCAGCAGTGACTCGACAGGCACAGATACGCAGTATTTT.

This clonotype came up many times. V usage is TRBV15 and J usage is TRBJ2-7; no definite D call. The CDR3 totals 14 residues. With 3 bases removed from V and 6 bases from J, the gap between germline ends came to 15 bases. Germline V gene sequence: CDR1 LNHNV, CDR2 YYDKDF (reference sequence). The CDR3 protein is CATSSETLASEQYV. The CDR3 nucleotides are TGTGCCACCAGCAGCGAAACATTGGCCTCCGAGCAGTACGTC.

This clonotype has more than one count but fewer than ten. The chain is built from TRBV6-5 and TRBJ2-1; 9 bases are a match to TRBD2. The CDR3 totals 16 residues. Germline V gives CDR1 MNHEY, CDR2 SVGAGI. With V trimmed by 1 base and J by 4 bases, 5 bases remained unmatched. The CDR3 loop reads CASSYFSGRGYNEQFF. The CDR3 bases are TGTGCCAGCAGTTACTTTAGCGGGAGAGGGTACAATGAGCAGTTCTTC.

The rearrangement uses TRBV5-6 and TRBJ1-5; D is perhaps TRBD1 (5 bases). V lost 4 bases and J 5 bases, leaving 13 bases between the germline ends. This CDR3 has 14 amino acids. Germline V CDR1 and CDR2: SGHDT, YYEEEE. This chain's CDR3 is CASSPGGGYQPQHF. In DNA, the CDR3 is TGTGCCAGCAGCCCCGGTGGGGGGTATCAGCCCCAGCATTTT. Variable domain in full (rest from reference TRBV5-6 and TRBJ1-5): DAGVTQSPTHLIKTRGQQVTLRCSPKSGHDTVSWYQQALGQGPQFIFQYYEEEERQRGNFPDRFSGHQFPNYSSELNVNALLLGDSALYLCASSPGGGYQPQHFGDGTRLSIL.

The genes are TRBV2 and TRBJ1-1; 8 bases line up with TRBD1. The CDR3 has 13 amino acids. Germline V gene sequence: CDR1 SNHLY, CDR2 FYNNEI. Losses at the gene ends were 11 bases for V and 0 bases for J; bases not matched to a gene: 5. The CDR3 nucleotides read TGTGCCTTTCGGACAGGGCTGAACACTGAAGCTTTCTTT. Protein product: CAFRTGLNTEAFF.

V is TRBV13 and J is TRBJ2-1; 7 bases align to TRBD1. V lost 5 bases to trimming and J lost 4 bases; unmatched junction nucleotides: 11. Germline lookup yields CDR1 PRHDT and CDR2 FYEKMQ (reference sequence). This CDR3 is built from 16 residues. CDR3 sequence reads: CASSPYGTAAYNEQFF. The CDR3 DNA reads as TGTGCCAGCAGCCCATACGGGACAGCCGCGTACAATGAGCAGTTCTTC.

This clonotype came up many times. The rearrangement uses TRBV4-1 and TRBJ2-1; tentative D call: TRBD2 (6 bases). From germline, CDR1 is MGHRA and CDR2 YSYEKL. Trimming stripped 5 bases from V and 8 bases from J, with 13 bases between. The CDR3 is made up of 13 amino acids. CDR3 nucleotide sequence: TGCGCCAGCAGCAAACCCAGGGAGGATGAGCAGTTCTTC. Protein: CASSKPREDEQFF.

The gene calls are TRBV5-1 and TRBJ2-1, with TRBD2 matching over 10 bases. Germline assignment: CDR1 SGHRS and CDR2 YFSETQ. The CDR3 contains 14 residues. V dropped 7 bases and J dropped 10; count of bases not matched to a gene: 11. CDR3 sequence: CASRTSGEPSEQFF. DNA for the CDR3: TGCGCCAGCCGAACTAGCGGGGAACCCAGCGAGCAGTTCTTC.

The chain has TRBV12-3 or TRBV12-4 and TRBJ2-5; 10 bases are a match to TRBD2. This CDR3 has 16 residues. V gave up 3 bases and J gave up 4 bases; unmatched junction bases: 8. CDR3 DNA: TGTGCCAGCAGTTTTTTTCTAGCGGGGGATGTAGAGACCCAGTACTTC. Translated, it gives CASSFFLAGDVETQYF.